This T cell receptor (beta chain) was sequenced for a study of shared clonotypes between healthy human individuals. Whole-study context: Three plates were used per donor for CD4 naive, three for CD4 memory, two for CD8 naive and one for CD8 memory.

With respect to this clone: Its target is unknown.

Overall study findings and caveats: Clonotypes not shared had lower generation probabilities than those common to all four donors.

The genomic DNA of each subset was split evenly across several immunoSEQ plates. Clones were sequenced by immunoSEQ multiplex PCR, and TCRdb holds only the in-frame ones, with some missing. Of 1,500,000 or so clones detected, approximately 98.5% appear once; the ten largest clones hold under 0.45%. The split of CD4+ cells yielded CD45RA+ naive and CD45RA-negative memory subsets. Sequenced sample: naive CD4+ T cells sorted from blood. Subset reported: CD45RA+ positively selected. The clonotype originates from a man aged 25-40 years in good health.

The CDR3 nucleotides are TGTGCCAGCAGTGAAGCGGCCCTGGCGGAGCAGTTCTTC. Translation: CASSEAALAEQFF. The chain couples TRBV2 to TRBJ2-1; the D is unclear. The CDR3 totals 13 residues. V lost 0 bases to trimming and J lost 10 bases, with 10 bases between them. CDR1 is SNHLY and CDR2 is FYNNEI in the germline V gene.